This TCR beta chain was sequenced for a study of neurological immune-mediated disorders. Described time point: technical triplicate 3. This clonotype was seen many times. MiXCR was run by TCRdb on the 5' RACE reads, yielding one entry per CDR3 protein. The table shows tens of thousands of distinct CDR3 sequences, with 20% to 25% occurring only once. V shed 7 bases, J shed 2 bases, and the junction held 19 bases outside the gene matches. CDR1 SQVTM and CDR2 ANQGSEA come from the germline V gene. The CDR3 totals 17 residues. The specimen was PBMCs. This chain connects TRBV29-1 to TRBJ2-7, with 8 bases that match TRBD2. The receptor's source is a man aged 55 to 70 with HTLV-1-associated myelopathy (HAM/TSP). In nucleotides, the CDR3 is TGCAGCGCCGGAGGCGGGGGGCCGGGACTGCCAACCTACGAGCAGTACTTC. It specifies CSAGGGGPGLPTYEQYF.